The rows below give T cell receptor beta chains drawn from one sample of a study of T cell repertoires in cytomegalovirus infection. TCRdb independently ran MiXCR on the reads; one entry per CDR3 protein. The sample yields approximately 500,000 distinct CDR3 sequences, approximately 10% seen once. Sequencing used PBMCs. The receptors were sampled from a human donor in good health (CMV status not recorded). Some clones in this sample may be carry-over from other donors' samples. CDR3s include the opening cysteine and the closing phenylalanine or tryptophan. D genes are given only for firm matches. The size entry is marked missing in some rows and otherwise reads once, few, many or a size class.

clone size,V gene,J gene,D gene,CDR3 DNA,CDR3 protein
many,TRBV10-3,TRBJ1-4,TRBD1,TGTGCCATCAGGCCCCCAGGGGGTAAACTGTTTTTT,CAIRPPGGKLFF
-,TRBV20-1,TRBJ1-2,-,TGCAGTGCTAGATTCGAATATGGCTACACCTTC,CSARFEYGYTF
many,TRBV6-2/TRBV6-3,TRBJ2-1,-,TGTGCCAGCAGTTACCCCGCTCATGAGCAGTTCTTC,CASSYPAHEQFF
many,TRBV12-3/TRBV12-4,TRBJ1-6,-,TGTGCCAGCAGTCAAGGCCCCTCACCCCTCCACTTT,CASSQGPSPLHF
few,TRBV19,TRBJ2-2,TRBD2,TGTGCCAGTAGCCATCGGCTAGCGGGAGGTCCCACCGGGGAGCTGTTTTTT,CASSHRLAGGPTGELFF
few,TRBV30,TRBJ1-2,-,TGTGCCTGGAGTGTAGCCCCTCGCAGCCCCTACACCTTC,CAWSVAPRSPYTF
-,TRBV29-1,TRBJ2-2,TRBD1,TGCAGCGTTGGGGGACAGGGGAAGGCCGGGGAGCTGTTTTTT,CSVGGQGKAGELFF
few,TRBV12-3/TRBV12-4,TRBJ1-4,TRBD1,TGTGCCAGCAGGAGGGGACAGACTAATGAAAAACTGTTTTTT,CASRRGQTNEKLFF
-,TRBV4-1,TRBJ1-3,-,TGCGCCAGCAGACAGCCAGCTGGAAACACCATATATTTT,CASRQPAGNTIYF
many,TRBV7-8,TRBJ1-5,-,TGTGCCAGCAGCTTATCAGGTTTCAGCAATCAGCCCCAGCATTTT,CASSLSGFSNQPQHF